Each of the 14 T cell receptor beta chains below was sequenced from the same sample in a study of T cells in Graves' hyperthyroidism and ophthalmopathy. Amplification of TCR beta CDR3 regions used RNA as the template. The HTBI primer set was used in a first-round RT-PCR of the TCR CDR3. One entry per CDR3 protein, called by TCRdb with MiXCR from the multiplex PCR reads. This repertoire shows around 250,000 distinct CDR3 sequences, around 17% found once; its top ten account for approximately 30%. Sequenced material: blood. The receptor source for this set is a woman aged 18-29 years with Graves' ophthalmopathy.

The rearrangement joins TRBV10-2 to TRBJ2-5; D is unresolved. The CDR3 covers 16 residues. Trimming shortened V by 3 bases and J by 2 bases, and 16 bases separated the two germline ends. Germline assignment: CDR1 WSHSY and CDR2 SAAADI. DNA for the CDR3: TGCGCCAGCAGTGACCTTCCCGGCGGCCTACAAGAGACCCAGTACTTC. Encoded protein: CASSDLPGGLQETQYF.

The chain is built from TRBV28 and TRBJ1-1; D not certain. V was pared by 8 bases and J by 0 bases, with 16 bases between. There are 15 residues in the CDR3. Germline values: CDR1 MDHEN, CDR2 SYDVKM. CDR3 region: CASAGGRTMNTEAFF. The CDR3 nucleotides are TGTGCCAGCGCCGGAGGGCGCACAATGAACACTGAAGCTTTCTTT.

As for this clonotype: Compared with germline, one end of the junction differs, possibly owing to a read error. The V gene is TRBV2, the J gene TRBJ1-1; D remains unclear. This CDR3 has 11 amino acids. CDR1 SNHLY and CDR2 FYNNEI come from the germline V gene. CDR3: CAKATNTEAFF. The CDR3 nucleotides are TGTGCCAAGGCCACAAACACTGAGGCTTTCTTT.

This clonotype has ten or more counts. The chain employs TRBV11-2 and TRBJ2-5, with D perhaps matching TRBD1 or TRBD2 (5 bases each). The CDR3 length is 15 residues. V shed 1 base and J shed 5 bases, with 14 bases lying between them. Germline CDR1 and CDR2: SGHAT and FQNNGV. The CDR3: CASSLVTGGYETQYF. The CDR3, as DNA: TGTGCCAGCAGCTTAGTAACAGGAGGATATGAGACCCAGTACTTC.

There are a few counts of this clonotype. Since a much larger clone is just one base distant, this may be a read error. This is likely a read error, given that the CDR3 carries no conserved phenylalanine or tryptophan at its end. V and J are TRBV27 and TRBJ2-5, with 9 nucleotides matching TRBD2. This CDR3 is 18 amino acids long. The V and J ends lost 2 bases and 5 bases, in that order; junction bases with no gene match: 15. CDR1 MNHEY and CDR2 SMNVEV come from the germline V gene (reference sequence). The CDR3 here is CASSLGASGISGVETQYL. The CDR3 coding sequence is TGTGCCAGCAGTTTAGGAGCTAGCGGGATCTCCGGAGTCGAGACCCAGTACCTC.

This clonotype was found once. The chain has TRBV24-1 and TRBJ2-2; 12 bases match TRBD2. Losses at the gene ends were 2 bases for V and 5 bases for J; bases not matched to a gene: 17. This CDR3 is 21 amino acids long. Looked up from germline, CDR1 is KGHDR and CDR2 is SFDVKD. CDR3 region: CATSDWGDPDLAGGETGELFF. The CDR3 nucleotides are TGTGCCACCAGTGATTGGGGGGACCCGGACCTAGCGGGAGGGGAGACCGGGGAGCTGTTTTTT.

This clonotype was recorded at least ten times. The chain joins TRBV7-3 to TRBJ2-7, with TRBD1 matching over 12 bases. Germline-derived CDR1 and CDR2 are SGHTA and FQGTGA. The length of the CDR3 is 18 residues. After removal of 1 base from V and 1 base from J, the junction contained 8 bases not matched to a gene. CDR3 sequence reads: CASSLRDRGRVGSYEQYF. CDR3 in DNA: TGTGCCAGCAGCTTAAGGGACAGGGGGCGAGTCGGGTCCTACGAGCAGTACTTC.

This clonotype was seen repeatedly, ten times or more. The chain links TRBV6-1 to TRBJ2-2; no clear D. The CDR3 consists of 13 residues. CDR1 is MNHNS and CDR2 is SASEGT in the germline V gene. V gave up 2 bases and J gave up 5 bases, with 6 bases separating them. CDR3 sequence (DNA): TGTGCCAGCAGTGAATCCTGGACCGGGGAGCTGTTTTTT. As protein: CASSESWTGELFF.

This clonotype has ten or more counts. The rearrangement links TRBV29-1 to TRBJ2-5; 8 bases align to TRBD1. Germline assignment: CDR1 SQVTM and CDR2 ANQGSEA. This CDR3 spans 15 amino acids. Unmatched junction bases numbered 11, after V lost 6 bases and J lost 2 bases. The CDR3 DNA reads TGCAGCGTAAAAACAGGGGGAGCCGGGCAAGAGACCCAGTACTTC. Its protein is CSVKTGGAGQETQYF.

CDR3 protein: CASSRGGLAGVYEQYF. CDR3 sequence (DNA): TGTGCCAGCAGCCGGGGGGGACTAGCGGGTGTGTACGAGCAGTACTTC. This rearrangement joins TRBV7-2 to TRBJ2-7, with 12 bases matching TRBD2. The CDR3 covers 16 residues. CDR1 and CDR2 (germline): SGHTA, FQGNSA. V was clipped by 5 bases and J by 4 bases; unmatched bases: 9.

Ten or more counts support this clonotype. The rearrangement links TRBV12-5 to TRBJ2-1; D possibly matches TRBD1 or TRBD2 (5 bases each). The ends were cut back, 10 bases at V and 3 bases at J, with 22 bases in the middle. Germline CDR1 LGHNT, CDR2 FRNRAP. The CDR3 spans 16 residues. For the CDR3, the DNA is TGTGCTATACCTGCTCCGGGACCCTCAAACTACAATGAGCAGTTCTTC. Translation: CAIPAPGPSNYNEQFF.

This clonotype was seen ten or more times. The chain links TRBV27 to TRBJ1-1; no firm D call. The germline gives CDR1 MNHEY, CDR2 SMNVEV (reference sequence). The CDR3 extends over 16 amino acids. V was cut by 5 bases and J by 1 base, with 17 bases left in between. The CDR3: CASSPYHDPKNTEAFF. Written as DNA, the CDR3 is TGTGCCAGCAGTCCCTACCACGACCCAAAGAACACTGAAGCTTTCTTT.

This clonotype was seen repeatedly, ten times or more. CDR3 coding DNA: TGTGCCAGCAGCTCCGGGGTTTACAATGAGCAGTTCTTC. Translated: CASSSGVYNEQFF. The chain is built from TRBV5-5 and TRBJ2-1; TRBD2 might be the D (5 bases). This CDR3 comprises 13 residues. Trimming took 3 bases from V and 4 from J, leaving 8 bases between them. The germline gives CDR1 SGHKS, CDR2 YYEKEE (reference sequence). The variable domain in full, with the rest retrieved from reference TRBV5-5 and TRBJ2-1, is DAGVTQSPTHLIKTRGQQVTLRCSPISGHKSVSWYQQVLGQGPQFIFQYYEKEERGRGNFPDRFSARQFPNYSSELNVNALLLGDSALYLCASSSGVYNEQFFGPGTRLTVL.

The chain uses TRBV11-2 and TRBJ2-3; 7 bases agree with TRBD1. V was clipped by 5 bases and J by 2 bases; unmatched bases: 7. From germline, CDR1 is SGHAT and CDR2 FQNNGV. The CDR3 runs 15 residues. The CDR3 DNA is TGTGCCAGCAGCCAGACCGGGACAGCCACAGATACGCAGTATTTT. Protein sequence: CASSQTGTATDTQYF.